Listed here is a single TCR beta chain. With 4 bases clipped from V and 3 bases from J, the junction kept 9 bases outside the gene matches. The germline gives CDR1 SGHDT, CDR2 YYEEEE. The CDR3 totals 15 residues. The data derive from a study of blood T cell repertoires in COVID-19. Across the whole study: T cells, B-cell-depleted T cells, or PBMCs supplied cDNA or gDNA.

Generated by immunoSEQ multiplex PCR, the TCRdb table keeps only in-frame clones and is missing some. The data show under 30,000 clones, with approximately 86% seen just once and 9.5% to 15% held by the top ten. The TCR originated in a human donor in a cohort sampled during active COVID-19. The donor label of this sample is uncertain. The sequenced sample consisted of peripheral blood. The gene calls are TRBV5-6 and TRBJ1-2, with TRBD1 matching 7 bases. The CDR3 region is CASSTIPGTDYGYTF. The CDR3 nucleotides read TGTGCCAGCAGCACAATCCCCGGGACAGACTATGGCTACACCTTC. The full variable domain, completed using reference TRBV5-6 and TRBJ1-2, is DAGVTQSPTHLIKTRGQQVTLRCSPKSGHDTVSWYQQALGQGPQFIFQYYEEEERQRGNFPDRFSGHQFPNYSSELNVNALLLGDSALYLCASSTIPGTDYGYTFGSGTRLTVV.